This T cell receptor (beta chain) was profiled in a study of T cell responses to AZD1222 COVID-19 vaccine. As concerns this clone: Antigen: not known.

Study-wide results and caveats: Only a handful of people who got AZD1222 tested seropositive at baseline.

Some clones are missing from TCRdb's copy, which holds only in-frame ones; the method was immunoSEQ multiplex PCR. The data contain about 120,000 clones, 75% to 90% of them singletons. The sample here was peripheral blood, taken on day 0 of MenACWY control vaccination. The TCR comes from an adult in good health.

The CDR3 sequence: CASSLLAFNEKLFF. In nucleotides, the CDR3 is TGTGCCAGCAGTCTCCTAGCGTTTAATGAAAAACTGTTTTTT. The chain recombines TRBV7-8 with TRBJ1-4, with D unresolved. Germline V CDR1 and CDR2: SGHVS, FQNEAQ. This CDR3 spans 14 amino acids. V lost 6 bases, J lost 4 bases, and 12 bases lay in between.